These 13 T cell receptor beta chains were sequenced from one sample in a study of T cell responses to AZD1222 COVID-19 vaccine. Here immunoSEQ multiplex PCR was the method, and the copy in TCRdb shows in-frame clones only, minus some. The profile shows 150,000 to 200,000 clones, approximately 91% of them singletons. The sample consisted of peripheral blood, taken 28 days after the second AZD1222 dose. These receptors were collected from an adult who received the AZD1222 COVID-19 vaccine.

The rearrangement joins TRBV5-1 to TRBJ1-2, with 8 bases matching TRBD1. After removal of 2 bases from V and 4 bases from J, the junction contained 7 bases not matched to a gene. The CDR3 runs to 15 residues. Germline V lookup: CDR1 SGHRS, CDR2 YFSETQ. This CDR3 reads CASSLGQGPRYGYTF. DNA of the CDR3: TGCGCCAGCAGCTTAGGACAGGGCCCCCGCTATGGCTACACCTTC.

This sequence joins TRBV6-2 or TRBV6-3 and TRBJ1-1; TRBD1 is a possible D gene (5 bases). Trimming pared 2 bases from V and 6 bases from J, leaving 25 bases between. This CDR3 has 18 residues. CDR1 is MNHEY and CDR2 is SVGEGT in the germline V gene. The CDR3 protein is CASSYPPLDTSSRAEAFF. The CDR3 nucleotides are TGTGCCAGCAGTTACCCTCCCCTGGACACCTCCAGTCGCGCTGAAGCTTTCTTT.

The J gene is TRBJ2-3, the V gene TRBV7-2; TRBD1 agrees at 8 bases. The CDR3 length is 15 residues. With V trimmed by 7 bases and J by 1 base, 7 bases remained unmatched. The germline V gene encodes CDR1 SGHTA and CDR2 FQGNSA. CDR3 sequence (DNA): TGTGCCAGCACCCCCGGGACAGGCGGCACAGATACGCAGTATTTT. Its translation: CASTPGTGGTDTQYF.

This chain's CDR3 is CASSLGPSGGASETQYF. CDR3 nucleotide sequence: TGTGCCAGCAGCTTGGGGCCTAGCGGGGGGGCTTCGGAGACCCAGTACTTC. This sequence joins TRBV5-4 and TRBJ2-5; 12 positions agree with TRBD2. V was pared by 0 bases and J by 5 bases, with 8 bases of the junction left unmatched. Germline V gene data show CDR1 as SGHNT and CDR2 as YYREEE (reference sequence). The CDR3 consists of 17 residues.

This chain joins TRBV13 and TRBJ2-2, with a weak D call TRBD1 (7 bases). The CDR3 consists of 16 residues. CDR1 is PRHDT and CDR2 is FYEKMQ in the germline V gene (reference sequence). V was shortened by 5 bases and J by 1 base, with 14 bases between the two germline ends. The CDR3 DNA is TGTGCCAGCAGCGATACCAGGGGGGAGAACACCGGGGAGCTGTTTTTT. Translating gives CASSDTRGENTGELFF.

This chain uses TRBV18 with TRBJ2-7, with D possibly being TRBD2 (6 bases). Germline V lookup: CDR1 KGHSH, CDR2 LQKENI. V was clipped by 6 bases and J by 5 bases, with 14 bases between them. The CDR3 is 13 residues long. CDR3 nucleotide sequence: TGTGCCAGCTCTCTTGGGACTGTGCACGAGCAGTACTTC. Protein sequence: CASSLGTVHEQYF.

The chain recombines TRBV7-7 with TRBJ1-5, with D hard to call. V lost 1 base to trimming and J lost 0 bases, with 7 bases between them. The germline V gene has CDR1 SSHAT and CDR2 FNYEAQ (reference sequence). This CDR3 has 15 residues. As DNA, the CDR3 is TGTGCCAGCAGCTTAGATGATATTAGCAATCAGCCCCAGCATTTT. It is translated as CASSLDDISNQPQHF.

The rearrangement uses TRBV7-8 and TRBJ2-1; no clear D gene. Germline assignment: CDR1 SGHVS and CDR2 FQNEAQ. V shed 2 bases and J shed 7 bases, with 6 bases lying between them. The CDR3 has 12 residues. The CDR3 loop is CASSLFGNEQFF. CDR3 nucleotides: TGTGCCAGCAGCTTATTCGGGAATGAGCAGTTCTTC.

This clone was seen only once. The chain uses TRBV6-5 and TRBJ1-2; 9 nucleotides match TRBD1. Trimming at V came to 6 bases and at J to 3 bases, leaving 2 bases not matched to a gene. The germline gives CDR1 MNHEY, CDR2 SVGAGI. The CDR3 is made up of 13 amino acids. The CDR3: CASRGQGDYGYTF. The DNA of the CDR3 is TGTGCCAGCAGGGGACAGGGTGACTATGGCTACACCTTC.

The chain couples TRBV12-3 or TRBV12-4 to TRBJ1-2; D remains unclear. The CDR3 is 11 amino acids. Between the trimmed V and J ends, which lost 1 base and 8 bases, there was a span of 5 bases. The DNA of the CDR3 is TGTGCCAGCAGTTTAGGTACAGGCTACACCTTC. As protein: CASSLGTGYTF.

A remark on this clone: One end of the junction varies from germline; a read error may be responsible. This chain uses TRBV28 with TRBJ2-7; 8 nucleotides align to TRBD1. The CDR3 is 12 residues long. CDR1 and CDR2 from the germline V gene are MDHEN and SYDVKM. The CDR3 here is CASNLAGGGQYF. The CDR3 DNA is TGTGCCAGCAATTTAGCAGGGGGCGGGCAGTACTTC. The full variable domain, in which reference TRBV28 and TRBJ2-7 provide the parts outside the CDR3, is DVKVTQSSRYLVKRTGEKVFLECVQDMDHENMFWYRQDPGLGLRLIYFSYDVKMKEKGDIPEGYSVSREKKERFSLILESASTNQTSMYLCASNLAGGGQYFGPGTRLTVT.

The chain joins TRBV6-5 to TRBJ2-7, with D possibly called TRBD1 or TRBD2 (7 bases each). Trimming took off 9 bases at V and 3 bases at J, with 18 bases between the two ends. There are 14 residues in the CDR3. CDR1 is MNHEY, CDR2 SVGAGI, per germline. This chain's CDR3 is CASAPRGGGYEQYF. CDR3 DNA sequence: TGTGCCAGTGCCCCCAGGGGGGGAGGCTACGAGCAGTACTTC.

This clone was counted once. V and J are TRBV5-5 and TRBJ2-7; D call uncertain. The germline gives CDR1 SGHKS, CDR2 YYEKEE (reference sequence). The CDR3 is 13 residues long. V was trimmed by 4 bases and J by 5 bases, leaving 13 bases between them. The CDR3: CASSRTLWNEQYF. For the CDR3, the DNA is TGTGCCAGCAGCCGCACGCTATGGAACGAGCAGTACTTC.